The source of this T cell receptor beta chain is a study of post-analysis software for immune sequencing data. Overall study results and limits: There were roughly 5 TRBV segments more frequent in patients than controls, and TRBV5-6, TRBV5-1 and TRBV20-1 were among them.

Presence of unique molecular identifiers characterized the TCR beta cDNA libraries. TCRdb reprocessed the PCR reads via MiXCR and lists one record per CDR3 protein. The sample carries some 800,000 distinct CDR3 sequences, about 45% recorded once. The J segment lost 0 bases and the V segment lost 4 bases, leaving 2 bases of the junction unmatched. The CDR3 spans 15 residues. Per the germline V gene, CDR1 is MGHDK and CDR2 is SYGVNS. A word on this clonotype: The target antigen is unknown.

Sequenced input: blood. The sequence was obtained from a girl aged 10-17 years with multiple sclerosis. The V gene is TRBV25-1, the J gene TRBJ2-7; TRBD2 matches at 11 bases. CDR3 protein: CASSGTSGSSYEQYF. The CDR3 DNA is TGTGCCAGCAGTGGAACTAGCGGGAGCTCCTACGAGCAGTACTTC.